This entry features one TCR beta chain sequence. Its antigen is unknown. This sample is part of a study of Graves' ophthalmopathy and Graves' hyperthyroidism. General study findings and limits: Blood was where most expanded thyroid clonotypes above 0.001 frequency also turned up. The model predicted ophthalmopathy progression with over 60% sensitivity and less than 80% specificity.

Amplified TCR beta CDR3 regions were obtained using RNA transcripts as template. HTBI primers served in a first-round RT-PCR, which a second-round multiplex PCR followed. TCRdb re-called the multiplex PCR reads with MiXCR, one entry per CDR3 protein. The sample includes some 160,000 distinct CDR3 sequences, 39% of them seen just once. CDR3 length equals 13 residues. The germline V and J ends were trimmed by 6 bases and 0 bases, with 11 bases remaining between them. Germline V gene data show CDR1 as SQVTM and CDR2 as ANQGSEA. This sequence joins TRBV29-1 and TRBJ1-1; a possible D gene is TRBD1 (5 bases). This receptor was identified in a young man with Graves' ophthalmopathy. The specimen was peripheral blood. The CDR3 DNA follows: TGCAGCGTGGAACAGGACCTGAACACTGAAGCTTTCTTT. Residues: CSVEQDLNTEAFF.